Detailed here is one T cell receptor (beta chain). Its antigen is currently unknown. CDR1 GTSNPN and CDR2 SVGIG come from the germline V gene (reference sequence). V lost 0 bases and J lost 6; bases outside the gene matches: 7. The CDR3 runs to 15 residues. The data were taken from a study of T cell responses to AZD1222 COVID-19 vaccine. Study-level results: Among those given AZD1222, only six were seropositive at baseline. Clonal diversity may have been underestimated, and the donors were mostly white British, with more females than males.

This table comes from immunoSEQ multiplex PCR, and its TCRdb copy is limited to in-frame clones, with some not included. The sample carries under 150,000 clones, over 85% recorded once. The chain is built from TRBV30 and TRBJ1-5, with 8 bases identical to TRBD1. The receptor was derived from an adult in good health. The sample in question was peripheral blood, obtained on day 0 of AZD1222 vaccination. This chain's CDR3 is CAWSVGQGAIQPQHF. The CDR3 DNA is TGTGCCTGGAGTGTAGGGCAGGGGGCTATTCAGCCCCAGCATTTT.